A selection of T cell receptor beta chains follows, all from one sample in a study of beta chain features in type 1 diabetes. Clones were read by immunoSEQ multiplex PCR, and TCRdb kept only the in-frame ones, dropping some. This table has 350,000 to 450,000 clones, 11% to 15% appearing once. The source material was naive CD4+ T cells from blood. All receptors come from a man aged 25 to 45 in good health. Each CDR3 is given with its conserved first and last residue. Each record gives: clone size, J gene, V gene, D gene, CDR3 DNA, CDR3 protein. A D gene is named only where the DNA matches it firmly. The listing skips clone size in some rows; elsewhere it reads once, few, many or a size class.

>few|TRBJ1-4|TRBV30|NA
TGTGCCTGGAGTATTCATGGAGAAAAACTGTTTTTT
CAWSIHGEKLFF
>NA|TRBJ1-1|TRBV7-9|NA
TGTGCCAGCAGCTACAGGGTGGACACTGAAGCTTTCTTT
CASSYRVDTEAFF
>many|TRBJ2-3|TRBV11-2|NA
TGTGCCAGCAGCCCCAGGGGGGCTAACACAGATACGCAGTATTTT
CASSPRGANTDTQYF
>NA|TRBJ2-3|TRBV5-1|TRBD2
TGCGCCAGCAGCTTAATCCCATCGGGTTGGGCTAGCGGTAGCACAGATACGCAGTATTTT
CASSLIPSGWASGSTDTQYF
>NA|TRBJ1-2|TRBV29-1|TRBD1
TGCAGCGTTGAAGACCCGTTGGGACAGCGGGGACATGGCTACACCTTC
CSVEDPLGQRGHGYTF
>few|TRBJ1-1|TRBV5-4|NA
TGTGCCAGCAGCTCGATGACAGGCTTGAACACTGAAGCTTTCTTT
CASSSMTGLNTEAFF
>NA|TRBJ2-1|TRBV7-9|NA
TGTGCCAGCTTAGGCAGAGGAACAGAAAGACCAAACAATGAGCAGTTCTTC
CASLGRGTERPNNEQFF
>NA|TRBJ2-5|TRBV11-2|NA
TGTGCCAGCAGCGACGCCCCGGGCAGGGGTAAAGAGACCCAGTACTTC
CASSDAPGRGKETQYF
>NA|TRBJ1-4|TRBV20-1|NA
TGCAGTGCTAGGGTCGGTGAAAAACTGTTTTTT
CSARVGEKLFF
>few|TRBJ2-3|TRBV29-1|TRBD1
TGCAGCGTTCCGAGAACAGGGGTGACAGATACGCAGTATTTT
CSVPRTGVTDTQYF
>NA|TRBJ2-4|TRBV2|TRBD2
TGTGCCAGCCTTGGACGGGGGGTGGACATTCAGTACTTC
CASLGRGVDIQYF
>few|TRBJ2-3|TRBV7-2|TRBD2
TGTGCCAGCAGCTTATCCGTTAGCGGGGAGACGCAGTATTTT
CASSLSVSGETQYF
>few|TRBJ1-2|TRBV29-1|NA
TGCAGCGTTTTCTCCGCGGTGGGGGGCTACACCTTC
CSVFSAVGGYTF
>NA|TRBJ2-3|TRBV9|NA
TGTGCCAGCAGCGTTGGGAGAACAGATACGCAGTATTTT
CASSVGRTDTQYF
>few|TRBJ2-3|TRBV7-8|NA
TGTGCCAGCAGCTTCCAAGACCGTCTGAAGGGGGGCGATCGGACAGATACGCAGTATTTT
CASSFQDRLKGGDRTDTQYF
>few|TRBJ1-2|TRBV7-3|TRBD1
TGTGCCAGCAGCGCAGGACAGGGGACCGGCTACACCTTC
CASSAGQGTGYTF
>few|TRBJ1-2|TRBV29-1|NA
TGCAGCGGCCGCGTAGGGTATGGCTACACCTTC
CSGRVGYGYTF
>NA|TRBJ1-2|TRBV7-2|NA
TGTGCCAGCAGCTTAGCGTTGAGGTCTCATGGCTACACCTTC
CASSLALRSHGYTF
>NA|TRBJ2-2|TRBV7-2|NA
TGTGCCAGCAGCTGGAGGACAGGGACTAGCACCGGGGAGCTGTTTTTT
CASSWRTGTSTGELFF
>few|TRBJ1-3|TRBV30|TRBD1
TGTGCCTGGACCACAGGGGTCTCTGGAAACACCATATATTTT
CAWTTGVSGNTIYF
>NA|TRBJ1-2|TRBV30|NA
TGTGCCTGGAGTGTACTTAAGCAGGGCCTCTATGGCTACACCTTC
CAWSVLKQGLYGYTF
>NA|TRBJ2-3|TRBV7-9|NA
TGTGCCAGCAGCTTATCCCCGTCTGGGTCCACAGATACGCAGTATTTT
CASSLSPSGSTDTQYF
>few|TRBJ2-5|TRBV7-2|TRBD2
TGTGCCAGCAGCCCCCGGGCTAGCGGACCGCAAGAGACCCAGTACTTC
CASSPRASGPQETQYF
>few|TRBJ2-7|TRBV5-1|TRBD1
TGCGCCAGCAGCTTGGAGGGACAGGGGCCGGGGGAGCAGTACTTC
CASSLEGQGPGEQYF
>few|TRBJ1-2|TRBV6-1|NA
TGTGCCAGCAGTGAAAGAGCTAACTATGGCTACACCTTC
CASSERANYGYTF
>few|TRBJ2-1|TRBV28|NA
TGTGCCAGCAGTCTCCTCTGGGGGAGTAACGATGAGCAGTTCTTC
CASSLLWGSNDEQFF
>few|TRBJ2-7|TRBV7-9|TRBD1
TGTGCCAGCAGCCACGGGACAGGGCCCTACGAGCAGTACTTC
CASSHGTGPYEQYF
>NA|TRBJ2-3|TRBV7-2|TRBD2
TGTGCCAGCAGCGAGACTAGCGGGAGCATGTATACGCAGTATTTT
CASSETSGSMYTQYF
>few|TRBJ2-7|TRBV5-1|NA
TGCGCCAGCAGCTTAAGGTACGAGCAGTACTTC
CASSLRYEQYF
>NA|TRBJ2-5|TRBV13|TRBD1
TGTGCCAGCAGCTTAGCCAGGGACAGCTTGTGGGAGACCCAGTACTTC
CASSLARDSLWETQYF
>NA|TRBJ2-3|TRBV2|NA
TGTGCCAGCATTCCGGGACTCCCCGGCCCCAACACAGATACGCAGTATTTT
CASIPGLPGPNTDTQYF
>few|TRBJ2-3|TRBV7-9|TRBD2
TGTGCCAGCAGCCGGACTAGCGGACCCACAGATACGCAGTATTTT
CASSRTSGPTDTQYF
>NA|TRBJ2-3|TRBV10-3|NA
TGTGCCATCAGTGAGGGTGCCTTGGGCACAGATACGCAGTATTTT
CAISEGALGTDTQYF
>NA|TRBJ2-3|TRBV9|NA
TGTGCCAGCAGCGGGGCTGGGGGCGCCGATACGCAGTATTTT
CASSGAGGADTQYF
>NA|TRBJ2-3|TRBV4-3|NA
TGCGCCAGCAGCCAAGACCACCTACCGGGAGTTGGGACAGATACGCAGTATTTT
CASSQDHLPGVGTDTQYF
>NA|TRBJ2-5|TRBV6-6|NA
TGTGCCAGCAGTACGGGACAGACCCAGTACTTC
CASSTGQTQYF
>few|TRBJ2-3|TRBV7-7|NA
TGTGCTAGCAGCTTAGACGGAGGGGGCGGCGATACGCAGTATTTT
CASSLDGGGGDTQYF